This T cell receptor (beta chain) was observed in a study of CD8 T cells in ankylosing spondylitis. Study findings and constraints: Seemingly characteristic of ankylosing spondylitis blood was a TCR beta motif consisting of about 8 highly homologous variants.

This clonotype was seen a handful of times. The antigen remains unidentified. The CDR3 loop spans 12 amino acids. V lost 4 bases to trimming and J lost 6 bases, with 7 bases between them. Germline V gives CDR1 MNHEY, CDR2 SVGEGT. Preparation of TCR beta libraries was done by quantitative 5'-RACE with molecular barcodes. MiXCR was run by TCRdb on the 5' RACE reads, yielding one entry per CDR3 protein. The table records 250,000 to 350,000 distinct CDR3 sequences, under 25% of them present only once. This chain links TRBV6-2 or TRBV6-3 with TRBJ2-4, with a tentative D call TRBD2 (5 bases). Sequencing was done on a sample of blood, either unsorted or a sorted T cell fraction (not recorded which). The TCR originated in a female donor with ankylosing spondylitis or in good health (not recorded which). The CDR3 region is CASSFRGNIQYF. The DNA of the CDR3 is TGTGCCAGCAGTTTCCGGGGAAACATTCAGTACTTC.